The sample holds one count of the clone carrying this T cell receptor beta chain. The record originates from a study of blood T cell repertoires in COVID-19. TCRdb keeps only in-frame clones here, not all; method: immunoSEQ multiplex PCR. This table holds 300,000 or so clones, about 85% found once. Germline CDR1 LNHDA, CDR2 SQIVND (reference sequence). The CDR3 is made up of 14 amino acids. The V and J ends lost 6 bases and 6 bases, in that order; junction bases with no gene match: 5. Participants reported their clinical history, and cohort assignment relied on those reports. V is TRBV19 and J is TRBJ1-5; 10 bases are a match to TRBD1. The TCR was taken from a woman in her 30s who had recovered from COVID-19. Sequencing was carried out using PBMCs or T cells enriched from blood (not recorded which). CDR3 sequence reads: CASSGTGVIQPQHF. CDR3 nucleotides: TGTGCCAGTAGCGGGACAGGGGTTATTCAGCCCCAGCATTTT.